Reported below is one T cell receptor (beta chain). It has no known antigen specificity. No much larger clonotype is one base removed from it; base qualities were not supplied. This sample was included in a study of tumor-infiltrating lymphocytes in localized non-small cell lung cancer (dated by TCRdb to the early 2020s). Regarding the research as a whole: Several histologies were represented in the cohort, which also included both smokers and never-smokers as well as patients whose samples were collected after neoadjuvant chemotherapy. The same patients underwent several integrated assays, with TCR sequencing performed together with flow cytometry, multiplex immunofluorescence, RNA-seq, exome sequencing and proteomics. The overall ICON cohort comprised 150 or so surgical patients with localized non-small cell lung cancer whose tumors were resected. Each patient provided resected tumor tissue plus uninvolved lung tissue from the same patient, with the uninvolved lung tissue described as non-adjacent to the tumor. A total of approximately 55 patients were part of the paired comparison of immunoSEQ T-cell fraction between tumor and uninvolved lung. General findings and caveats noted by the study authors: Because assay coverage varied across patients depending on available tissue quantity, TCR sequencing was performed for only a subset of the cohort. TCR-derived T-cell fraction did not differ between the flow cytometry-defined immunotypes IM1 (good prognosis) and IM2 (poor prognosis). Different pieces of the same tissue were used for different assays, so technical variation could not be separated from intratumor heterogeneity. In line with immunofluorescence CD3 counts, TCRbeta sequencing supported higher T cell infiltration in tumors compared with uninvolved lung tissue.

The T-cell fraction in tumor and uninvolved lung tissue was provided by TCR sequencing with the immunoSEQ assay. Processing in the source paper ran as follows. To analyze survival, patients were divided into a high T-cell fraction group (upper tertile) and a low T-cell fraction group (lower two tertiles), and the two groups were compared using a log-rank test. A signed-rank test was used to test differences in T-cell fraction between paired tumor and uninvolved lung samples. Sourced from immuneACCESS, this table was stored by TCRdb with only in-frame sequences that have V and J called. A share of the clones is absent; for the studies checked, an unresolved V gene accounts for under half, and the remainder has no known explanation. The V and J calls and clone size are taken from that table; D and trimming were inferred from the DNA. The sample contains about 12,000 clones, roughly 82% of them found a single time. 9.5% to 15% of the sample rests with the top ten.

Patient enrollment in ICON started in the first half of 2016, and the final patient was enrolled in late 2018. From a subcohort of 60 to 90 patients, fresh tumor and matched uninvolved tissue were collected for in-depth immune analyses, including TCR sequencing. TCR sequencing was performed on DNA isolated from bulk tissue, without cell sorting. This sequence originates from a human donor with non-small cell lung cancer. Sequencing input: uninvolved lung tissue not adjacent to the tumor.

The CDR3 corresponds to CASSESSGANVLTF. The DNA sequence is TGCGCCAGCAGCGAGAGCTCTGGGGCCAACGTCCTGACTTTC. The receptor chain draws on TRBV5-1 and TRBJ2-6, with the D gene not clear enough to name. CDR3 length: 14 amino acids, cysteine to phenylalanine. Just the 42-base CDR3 DNA is kept, in frame starting at base 1. V loses 4 bases, J loses 0 bases, and the germline ends lie 5 bases apart. CDR1 and CDR2 are drawn from the germline V gene: SGHRS, YFSETQ.